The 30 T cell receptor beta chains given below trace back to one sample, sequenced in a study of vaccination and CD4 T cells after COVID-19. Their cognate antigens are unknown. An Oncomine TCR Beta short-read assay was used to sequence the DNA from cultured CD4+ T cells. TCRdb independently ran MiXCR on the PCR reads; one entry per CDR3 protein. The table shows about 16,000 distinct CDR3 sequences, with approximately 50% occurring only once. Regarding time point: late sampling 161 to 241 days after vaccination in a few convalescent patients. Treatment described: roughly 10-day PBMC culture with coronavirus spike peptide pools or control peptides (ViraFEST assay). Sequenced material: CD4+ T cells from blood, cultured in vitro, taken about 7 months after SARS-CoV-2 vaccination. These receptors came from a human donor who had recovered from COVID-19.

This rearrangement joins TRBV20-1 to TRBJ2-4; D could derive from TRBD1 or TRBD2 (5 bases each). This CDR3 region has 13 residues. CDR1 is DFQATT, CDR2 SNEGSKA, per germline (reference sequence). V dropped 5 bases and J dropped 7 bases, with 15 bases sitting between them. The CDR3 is CSAAVKGRNIQYF. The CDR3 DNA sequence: TGCAGTGCTGCGGTAAAGGGACGGAACATTCAGTACTTC.

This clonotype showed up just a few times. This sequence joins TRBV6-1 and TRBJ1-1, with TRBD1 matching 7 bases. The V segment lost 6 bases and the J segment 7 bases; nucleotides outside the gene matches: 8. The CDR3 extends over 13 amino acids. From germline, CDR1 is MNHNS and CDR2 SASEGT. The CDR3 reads CASRAGTALEAFF. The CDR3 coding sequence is TGTGCCAGCAGGGCCGGGACAGCCCTTGAAGCTTTCTTT.

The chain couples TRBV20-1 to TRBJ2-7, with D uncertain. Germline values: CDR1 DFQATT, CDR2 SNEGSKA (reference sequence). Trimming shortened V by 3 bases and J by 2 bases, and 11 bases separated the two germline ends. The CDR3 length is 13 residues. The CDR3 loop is CSASPGTTYEQYF. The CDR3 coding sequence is TGCAGTGCTAGTCCAGGCACAACCTACGAGCAGTACTTC.

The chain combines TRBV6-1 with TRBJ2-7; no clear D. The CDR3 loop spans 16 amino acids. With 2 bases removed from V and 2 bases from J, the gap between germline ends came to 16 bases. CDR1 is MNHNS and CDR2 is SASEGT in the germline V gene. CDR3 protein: CASSEKPGSDAYEQYF. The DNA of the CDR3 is TGTGCCAGCAGTGAAAAACCCGGGTCCGACGCCTACGAGCAGTACTTC.

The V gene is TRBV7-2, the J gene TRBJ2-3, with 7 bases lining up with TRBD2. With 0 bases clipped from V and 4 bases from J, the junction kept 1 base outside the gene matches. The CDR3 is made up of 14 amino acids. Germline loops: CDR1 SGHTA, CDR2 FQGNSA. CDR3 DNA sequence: TGTGCCAGCAGCTTAGCGGCGGGAGCAGATACGCAGTATTTT. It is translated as CASSLAAGADTQYF.

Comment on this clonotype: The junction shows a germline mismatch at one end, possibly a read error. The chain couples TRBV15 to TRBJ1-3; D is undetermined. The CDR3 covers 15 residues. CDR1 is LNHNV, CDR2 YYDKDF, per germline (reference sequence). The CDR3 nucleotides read TGCGCCACCAGCAGAGTTACGGGCTCTGGAAACACCATATATTTT. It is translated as CATSRVTGSGNTIYF.

CDR3 residues: CSASHPQAGELFF. CDR3 DNA: TGCAGTGCTTCCCACCCCCAGGCCGGGGAGCTGTTTTTT. The chain links TRBV20-1 to TRBJ2-2; D call uncertain. Trimming pared 5 bases from V and 6 bases from J, leaving 13 bases between. Germline CDR1 is DFQATT and CDR2 is SNEGSKA (reference sequence). The CDR3 extends over 13 amino acids.

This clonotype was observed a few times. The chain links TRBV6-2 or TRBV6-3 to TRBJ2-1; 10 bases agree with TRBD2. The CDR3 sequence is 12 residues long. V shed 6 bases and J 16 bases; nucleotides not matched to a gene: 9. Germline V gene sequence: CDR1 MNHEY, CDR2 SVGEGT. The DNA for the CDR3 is TGTGCCAGCAGCCACGCTAGCGGGAGTTTCTTCTTC. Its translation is CASSHASGSFFF.

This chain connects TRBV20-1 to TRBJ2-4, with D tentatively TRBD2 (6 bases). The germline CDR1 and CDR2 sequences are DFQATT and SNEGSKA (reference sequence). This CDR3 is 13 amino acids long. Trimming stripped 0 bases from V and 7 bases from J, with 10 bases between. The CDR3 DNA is TGCAGTGCTAGAGATTACGCGGGGAACATTCAGTACTTC. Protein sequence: CSARDYAGNIQYF.

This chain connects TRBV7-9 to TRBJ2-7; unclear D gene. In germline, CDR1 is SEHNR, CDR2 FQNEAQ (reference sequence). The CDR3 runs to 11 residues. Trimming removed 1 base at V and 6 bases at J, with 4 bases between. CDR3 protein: CASSLVSEQYF. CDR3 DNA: TGTGCCAGCAGCTTAGTGAGCGAGCAGTACTTC.

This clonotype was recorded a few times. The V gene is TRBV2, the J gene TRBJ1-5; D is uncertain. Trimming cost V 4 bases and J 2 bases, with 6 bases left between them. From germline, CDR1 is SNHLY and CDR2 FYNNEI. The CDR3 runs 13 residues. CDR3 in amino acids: CASSGGGNQPQHF. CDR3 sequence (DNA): TGTGCCAGCAGTGGGGGAGGCAATCAGCCCCAGCATTTT.

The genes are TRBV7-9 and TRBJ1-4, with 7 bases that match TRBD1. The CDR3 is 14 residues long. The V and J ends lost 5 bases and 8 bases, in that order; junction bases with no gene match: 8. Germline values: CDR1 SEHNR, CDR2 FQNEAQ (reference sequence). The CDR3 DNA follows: TGTGCCAGCAGCAAGACAGGGACCGGGGAAAAACTGTTTTTT. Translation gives CASSKTGTGEKLFF. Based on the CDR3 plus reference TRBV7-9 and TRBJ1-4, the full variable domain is DTGVSQNPRHKITKRGQNVTFRCDPISEHNRLYWYRQTLGQGPEFLTYFQNEAQLEKSRLLSDRFSAERPKGSFSTLEIQRTEQGDSAMYLCASSKTGTGEKLFFGSGTQLSVL.

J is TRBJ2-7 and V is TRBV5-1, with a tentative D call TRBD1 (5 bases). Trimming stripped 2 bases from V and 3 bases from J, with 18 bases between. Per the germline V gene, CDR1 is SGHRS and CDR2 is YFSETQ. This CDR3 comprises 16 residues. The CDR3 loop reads CASSLSPGQGNYEQYF. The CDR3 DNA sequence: TGCGCCAGCAGCTTATCCCCCGGGCAGGGAAACTACGAGCAGTACTTC. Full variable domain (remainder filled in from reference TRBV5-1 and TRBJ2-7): KAGVTQTPRYLIKTRGQQVTLSCSPISGHRSVSWYQQTPGQGLQFLFEYFSETQRNKGNFPGRFSGRQFSNSRSEMNVSTLELGDSALYLCASSLSPGQGNYEQYFGPGTRLTVT.

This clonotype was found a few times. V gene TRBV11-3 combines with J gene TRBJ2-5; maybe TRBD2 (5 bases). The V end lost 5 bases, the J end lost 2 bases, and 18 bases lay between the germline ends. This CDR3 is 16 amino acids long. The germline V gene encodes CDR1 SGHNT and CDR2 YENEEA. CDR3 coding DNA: TGTGCCAGCAGCCCAAGACACGGCGGGCCGCAAGAGACCCAGTACTTC. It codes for CASSPRHGGPQETQYF.

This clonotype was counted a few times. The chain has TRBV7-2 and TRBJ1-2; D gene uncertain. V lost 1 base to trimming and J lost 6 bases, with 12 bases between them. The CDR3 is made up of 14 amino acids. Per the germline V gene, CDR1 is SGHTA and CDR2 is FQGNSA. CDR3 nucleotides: TGTGCCAGCAGCTTAGAGTGGGGATCCCATGGCTACACCTTC. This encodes CASSLEWGSHGYTF.

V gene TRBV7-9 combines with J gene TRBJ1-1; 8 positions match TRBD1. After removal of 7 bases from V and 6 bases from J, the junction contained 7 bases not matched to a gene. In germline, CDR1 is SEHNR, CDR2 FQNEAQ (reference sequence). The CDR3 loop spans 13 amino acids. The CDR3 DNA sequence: TGTGCCAGCACAGACAGGGGAACTTCTGAAGCTTTCTTT. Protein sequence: CASTDRGTSEAFF.

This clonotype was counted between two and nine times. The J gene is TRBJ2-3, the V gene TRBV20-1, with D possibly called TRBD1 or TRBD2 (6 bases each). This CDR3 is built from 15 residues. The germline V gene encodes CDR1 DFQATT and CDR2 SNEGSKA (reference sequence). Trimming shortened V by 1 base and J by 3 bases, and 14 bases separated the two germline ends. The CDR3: CSARVLRGGTDTQYF. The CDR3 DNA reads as TGCAGTGCTAGAGTACTCAGGGGAGGAACAGATACGCAGTATTTT.

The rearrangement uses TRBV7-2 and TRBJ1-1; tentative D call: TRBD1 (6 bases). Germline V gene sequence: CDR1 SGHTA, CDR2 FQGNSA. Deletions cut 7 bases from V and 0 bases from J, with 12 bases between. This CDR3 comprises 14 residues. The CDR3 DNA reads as TGTGCCAGCAAATTACAGGGCTTGAACACTGAAGCTTTCTTT. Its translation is CASKLQGLNTEAFF.

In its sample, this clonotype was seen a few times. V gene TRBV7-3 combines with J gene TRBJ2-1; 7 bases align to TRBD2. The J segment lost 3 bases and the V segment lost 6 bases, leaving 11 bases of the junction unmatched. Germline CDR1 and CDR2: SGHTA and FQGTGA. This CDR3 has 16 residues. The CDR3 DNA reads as TGTGCCAGCAGTCGCGGACTAGACTGGGGCTACAATGAGCAGTTCTTC. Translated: CASSRGLDWGYNEQFF.

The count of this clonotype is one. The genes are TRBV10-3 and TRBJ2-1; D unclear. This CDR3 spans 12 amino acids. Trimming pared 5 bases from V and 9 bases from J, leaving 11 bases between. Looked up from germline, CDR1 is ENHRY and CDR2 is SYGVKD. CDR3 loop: CAISSDNREQFF. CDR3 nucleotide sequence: TGTGCCATCAGTAGTGACAATCGTGAGCAGTTCTTC.

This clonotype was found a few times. CDR3 bases: TGTGCCAGCAGGAACCGGGACAACCAAGAGACCCAGTACTTC. This sequence encodes CASRNRDNQETQYF. The chain couples TRBV6-1 to TRBJ2-5, with D possibly matching TRBD1 (6 bases). This CDR3 has 14 residues. Germline V gene data show CDR1 as MNHNS and CDR2 as SASEGT. V gave up 6 bases and J gave up 0 bases, with 11 bases separating them.

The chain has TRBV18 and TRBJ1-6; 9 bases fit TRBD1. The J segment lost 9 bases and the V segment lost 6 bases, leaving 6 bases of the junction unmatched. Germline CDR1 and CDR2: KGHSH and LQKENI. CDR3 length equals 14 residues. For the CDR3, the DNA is TGTGCCAGCTCCGGAACAGGGGGCACTTCACCCCTCCACTTT. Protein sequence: CASSGTGGTSPLHF.

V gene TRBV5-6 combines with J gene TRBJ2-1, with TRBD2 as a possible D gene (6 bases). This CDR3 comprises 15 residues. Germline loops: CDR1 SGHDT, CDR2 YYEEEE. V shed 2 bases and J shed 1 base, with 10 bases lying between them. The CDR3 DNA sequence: TGTGCCAGCAGCTTACTAGCTGCTTCCTACAATGAGCAGTTCTTC. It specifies CASSLLAASYNEQFF.

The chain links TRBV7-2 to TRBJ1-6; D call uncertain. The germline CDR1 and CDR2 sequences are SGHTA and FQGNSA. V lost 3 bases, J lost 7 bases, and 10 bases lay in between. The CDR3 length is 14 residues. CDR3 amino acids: CASSLVPANSPLHF. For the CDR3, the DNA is TGTGCCAGCAGCTTGGTCCCCGCCAATTCACCCCTCCACTTT. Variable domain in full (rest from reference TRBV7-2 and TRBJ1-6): GAGVSQSPSNKVTEKGKDVELRCDPISGHTALYWYRQSLGQGLEFLIYFQGNSAPDKSGLPSDRFSAERTGGSVSTLTIQRTQQEDSAVYLCASSLVPANSPLHFGNGTRLTVT.

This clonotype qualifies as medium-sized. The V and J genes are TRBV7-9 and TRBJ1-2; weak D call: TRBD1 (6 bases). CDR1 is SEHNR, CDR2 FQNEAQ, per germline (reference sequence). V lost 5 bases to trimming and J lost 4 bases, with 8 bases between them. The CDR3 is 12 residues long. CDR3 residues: CASSPTGYGYTF. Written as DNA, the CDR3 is TGTGCCAGCAGCCCGACAGGCTATGGCTACACCTTC.

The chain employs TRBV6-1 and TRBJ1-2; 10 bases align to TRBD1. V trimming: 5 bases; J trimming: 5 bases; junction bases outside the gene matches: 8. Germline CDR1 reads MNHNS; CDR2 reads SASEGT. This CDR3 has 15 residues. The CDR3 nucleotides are TGTGCCAGCAGTCCAACCGGACAGGGGGAGTATGGCTACACCTTC. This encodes CASSPTGQGEYGYTF.

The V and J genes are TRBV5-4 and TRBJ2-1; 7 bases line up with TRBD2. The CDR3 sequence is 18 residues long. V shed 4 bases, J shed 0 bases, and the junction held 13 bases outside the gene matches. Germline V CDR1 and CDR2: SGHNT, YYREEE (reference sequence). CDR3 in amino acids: CASSQKSGGVSSYNEQFF. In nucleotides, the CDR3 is TGTGCCAGCAGCCAAAAATCGGGAGGAGTGAGCTCCTACAATGAGCAGTTCTTC.

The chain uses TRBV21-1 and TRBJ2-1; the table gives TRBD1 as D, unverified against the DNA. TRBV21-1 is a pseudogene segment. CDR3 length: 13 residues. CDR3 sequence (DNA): TGTGCCAGCAGCACCGGGACAGGGGATGAGCAGTTCTTC. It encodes CASSTGTGDEQFF.

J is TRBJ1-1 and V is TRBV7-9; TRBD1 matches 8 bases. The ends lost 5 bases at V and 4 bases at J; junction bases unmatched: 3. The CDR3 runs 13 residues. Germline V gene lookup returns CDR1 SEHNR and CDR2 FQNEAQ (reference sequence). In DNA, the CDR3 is TGTGCCAGCAGCCTCACAGGGGGCACTGAAGCTTTCTTT. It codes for CASSLTGGTEAFF.

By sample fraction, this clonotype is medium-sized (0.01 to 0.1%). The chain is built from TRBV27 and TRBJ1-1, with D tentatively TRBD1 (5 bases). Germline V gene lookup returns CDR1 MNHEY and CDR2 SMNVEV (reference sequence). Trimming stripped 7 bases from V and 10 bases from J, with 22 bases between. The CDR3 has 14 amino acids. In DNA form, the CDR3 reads TGTGCCAGCATCGGCTGGGCCGGGGGTTCGGGAGCTTTCTTT. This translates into CASIGWAGGSGAFF.